This T cell receptor (beta chain) stems from a study of T cells expressing NK-cell markers. Study details: The TCR beta repertoires were obtained from sorted CD3+CD56+NKG2C+, CD3+CD56+NKG2C- and CD3+CD56-NKG2C+ T cells. Eight donors were sequenced, of whom seven were HCMV-seropositive, while the remaining one was HCMV-seronegative. Study observations and caveats: Dominant NKG2C+ clonotypes were found to form about 1.0-7.5% of CD8+ T cells in several donors.

TCRdb reworked the 5' RACE reads into one entry per CDR3 protein, no DNA. This repertoire includes some 440,000 distinct CDR3 sequences. Comment on this clonotype: The antigen is undetermined.

CDR1 and CDR2 from the germline V gene are MGHRA and YSYEKL. This CDR3 region has 16 residues. The sample taken for sequencing was blood T cells: a sorted CD56 or NKG2C T cell subset, CD4+ or CD8+ T cells, or bulk PBMC T cells (not recorded which). This sequence originates from a woman between 50 and 59 years old in good health. The V and J genes are TRBV4-1 and TRBJ1-4. The CDR3 spells CASSHPPAESFKKLFF.